Detailed here is one TCR beta chain. Its cognate antigen is unknown. Time point noted: sample taken at primary tumor resection. Donation came from around 72 patients with untreated early-stage non-small cell lung cancer. MiXCR, run by TCRdb on the 5' RACE reads, gives a single entry per CDR3 protein. The data contain 9,000 to 10,000 distinct CDR3 sequences, around 5.5% of them singletons. This record belongs to a study of spatial heterogeneity in lung cancer. Study details: Counts of TCR transcripts in tumor regions correlated strongly with a matched bulk RNA-seq T cell module score. Overall study results and limits: Ubiquitous and regional nonsynonymous mutations were tracked by counts of ubiquitous and regional expanded TCRs, respectively. Counts that tracked tumor mutation counts were those of expanded intratumoral alpha and beta TCRs.

V dropped 4 bases and J dropped 3; count of bases not matched to a gene: 5. This CDR3 has 15 residues. From germline, CDR1 is MNHEY and CDR2 SMNVEV (reference sequence). The chain combines TRBV27 with TRBJ1-5, with 8 nucleotides matching TRBD1. The sample consisted of lung tumor tissue, taken at surgery. This receptor was identified in a female donor with early-stage non-small cell lung cancer. The CDR3: CASSSTGDVNQPQHF. The DNA for the CDR3 is TGTGCCAGCAGTTCGACAGGGGACGTCAATCAGCCCCAGCATTTT.